This T cell receptor beta chain came from a study of T cells in Graves' hyperthyroidism and ophthalmopathy. Germline lookup yields CDR1 DFQATT and CDR2 SNEGSKA (reference sequence). The CDR3 contains 15 residues. Trimming at V came to 4 bases and at J to 5 bases, leaving 14 bases not matched to a gene. As for this clonotype: Its antigen remains unknown.

Regions amplified from RNA transcripts were the TCR beta CDR3 regions. During a first-round RT-PCR of the TCR CDR3, the HTBI primer set was used. Each CDR3 protein gets one entry after TCRdb re-called the multiplex PCR reads with MiXCR. The sample lists some 720,000 distinct CDR3 sequences; 16% were seen once. General study findings and limits: Within blood appeared most thyroid clonotypes that had expanded above 0.001.

The sample was blood. V and J are TRBV20-1 and TRBJ2-7, with 7 bases aligning to TRBD1. The clonotype originates from a man younger than 35 with Graves' hyperthyroidism. CDR3 DNA sequence: TGCAGTGCTAAGGCTTCACAGGGGCCGTTTGACGAGCAGTACTTC. It codes for CSAKASQGPFDEQYF.